Below are 23 T cell receptor beta chains sequenced from a single sample in a study of T cell changes during pregnancy in multiple sclerosis. Clones were read by immunoSEQ multiplex PCR, and TCRdb kept only the in-frame ones, dropping some. The data hold around 35,000 clones, with 90% to 95% observed a single time. This specimen consisted of CD4+ T cells from peripheral blood mononuclear cells, obtained in the second trimester of pregnancy. Receptors were obtained from a female donor with multiple sclerosis, enrolled in a pregnancy study.

The chain links TRBV30 to TRBJ2-2, with 7 bases aligning to TRBD2. From germline, CDR1 is GTSNPN and CDR2 SVGIG (reference sequence). The CDR3 has 15 amino acids. V shed 4 bases and J 1 base; nucleotides not matched to a gene: 6. The CDR3 coding sequence is TGTGCCTGGAATCCGGCTAGCGGGAACACCGGGGAGCTGTTTTTT. Translating gives CAWNPASGNTGELFF.

The chain joins TRBV27 to TRBJ1-6; a weak D match, TRBD1 (5 bases). Germline-derived CDR1 and CDR2 are MNHEY and SMNVEV (reference sequence). There are 14 residues in the CDR3. Between the trimmed V and J ends, which lost 3 bases and 7 bases, there was a span of 10 bases. DNA of the CDR3: TGTGCCAGCAGTTTCCAGGGTGGGAATTCACCCCTCCACTTT. Amino acids: CASSFQGGNSPLHF.

The chain couples TRBV4-3 to TRBJ2-7; 8 bases fit TRBD2. This CDR3 is built from 14 residues. Per germline, CDR1 LGHNA and CDR2 YSLEER. After removal of 8 bases from V and 3 bases from J, the junction contained 9 bases not matched to a gene. This CDR3 is CASGPGGGHYEQYF. The CDR3 DNA sequence: TGCGCCAGCGGACCGGGCGGGGGGCACTACGAGCAGTACTTC.

This chain connects TRBV19 to TRBJ1-2; 11 bases line up with TRBD1. Germline V gene data show CDR1 as LNHDA and CDR2 as SQIVND (reference sequence). The V segment lost 8 bases and the J segment 13 bases; nucleotides outside the gene matches: 0. CDR3 length: 9 amino acids. Written as DNA, the CDR3 is TGTGCCAGTGGACAGGGGGCCACCTTC. This sequence encodes CASGQGATF.

CDR3 sequence (DNA): TGCGCCAGCAGCCCGGACAGCCGGGGCACTGAAGCTTTCTTT. Translation: CASSPDSRGTEAFF. The chain links TRBV5-1 to TRBJ1-1, with a possible D match to TRBD1 (6 bases). This CDR3 has 14 residues. Germline CDR1 reads SGHRS; CDR2 reads YFSETQ. Trimming pared 4 bases from V and 4 bases from J, leaving 14 bases between. The variable domain in full, completed from reference TRBV5-1 and TRBJ1-1, reads KAGVTQTPRYLIKTRGQQVTLSCSPISGHRSVSWYQQTPGQGLQFLFEYFSETQRNKGNFPGRFSGRQFSNSRSEMNVSTLELGDSALYLCASSPDSRGTEAFFGQGTRLTVV.

The J gene is TRBJ1-1, the V gene TRBV5-6; TRBD1 agrees at 8 bases. Germline values: CDR1 SGHDT, CDR2 YYEEEE. V lost 2 bases and J lost 4; bases outside the gene matches: 7. CDR3 length: 15 residues. Written as DNA, the CDR3 is TGTGCCAGCAGCTTCACGGACAGGGTAGGCACTGAAGCTTTCTTT. It translates to CASSFTDRVGTEAFF.

The chain employs TRBV10-2 and TRBJ1-1; D might be TRBD1 (6 bases). The CDR3 has 13 residues. The V end was cut by 2 bases, the J end by 4 bases, with 8 bases between. Germline V gene lookup returns CDR1 WSHSY and CDR2 SAAADI. The chain's CDR3 is CASSEGGATEAFF. Here the CDR3 DNA reads TGCGCCAGCAGTGAGGGGGGCGCCACTGAAGCTTTCTTT.

The chain uses TRBV7-2 and TRBJ2-5; TRBD2 is a possible D gene (6 bases). The CDR3 length is 12 residues. Germline lookup yields CDR1 SGHTA and CDR2 FQGNSA. V lost 3 bases, J lost 9 bases, and 11 bases lay in between. CDR3 residues: CASSLGGWAQYF. The CDR3 DNA sequence: TGTGCCAGCAGCTTGGGGGGATGGGCCCAGTACTTC.

This rearrangement joins TRBV6-4 to TRBJ1-5; 10 bases map to TRBD1. The V and J ends lost 7 bases and 1 base, in that order; junction bases with no gene match: 13. Per germline, CDR1 MRHNA and CDR2 SNTAGT. The CDR3 has 18 amino acids. CDR3 DNA sequence: TGTGCCAGCACCACCCTTACGGGGGACAGGGGCAGCAATCAGCCCCAGCATTTT. Translation gives CASTTLTGDRGSNQPQHF.

The chain uses TRBV27 and TRBJ1-6; D remains ambiguous. Germline V gene sequence: CDR1 MNHEY, CDR2 SMNVEV (reference sequence). V gave up 5 bases and J gave up 0 bases, with 11 bases separating them. The CDR3 has 16 residues. CDR3 nucleotides: TGTGCCAGCAGTCCCCTCCGGAGCTCCTATAATTCACCCCTCCACTTT. It encodes CASSPLRSSYNSPLHF.

The CDR3 bases are TGTGCCTGGAGTGTACCGGGCGGGAGAGTTGGGGCCAACGTCCTGACTTTC. Residues: CAWSVPGGRVGANVLTF. This rearrangement joins TRBV30 to TRBJ2-6; 7 bases are a match to TRBD2. V lost 0 bases and J lost 3; bases outside the gene matches: 8. Germline V CDR1 and CDR2: GTSNPN, SVGIG (reference sequence). This CDR3 region has 17 residues.

This chain joins TRBV11-2 and TRBJ2-7; 9 nucleotides agree with TRBD1. The germline V gene has CDR1 SGHAT and CDR2 FQNNGV. The CDR3 has 16 residues. After removal of 4 bases from V and 4 bases from J, the junction contained 11 bases not matched to a gene. CDR3 region: CASSWGGQGHLYEQYF. The DNA of the CDR3 is TGTGCCAGCAGCTGGGGGGGACAGGGACACCTTTACGAGCAGTACTTC.

The J gene is TRBJ2-7, the V gene TRBV5-1, with D perhaps matching TRBD1 (6 bases). CDR1 SGHRS and CDR2 YFSETQ come from the germline V gene. This CDR3 has 15 residues. V lost 4 bases and J 7 bases, leaving 21 bases between the germline ends. The CDR3 DNA sequence: TGCGCCAGCAGCCAGAGGACAGACCCCTCTGTTGAGCAGTACTTC. It is translated as CASSQRTDPSVEQYF.

J is TRBJ1-4 and V is TRBV25-1, with D possibly being TRBD1 (5 bases). Germline loops: CDR1 MGHDK, CDR2 SYGVNS. The CDR3 runs 18 residues. V was pared by 5 bases and J by 8 bases, with 27 bases between. The CDR3 sequence is CASSLLRDAAGGGEKLFF. CDR3 nucleotides: TGTGCCAGCAGTTTACTAAGGGACGCGGCGGGAGGAGGGGAAAAACTGTTTTTT. The full variable domain, with the rest looked up from reference TRBV25-1 and TRBJ1-4, is EADIYQTPRYLVIGTGKKITLECSQTMGHDKMYWYQQDPGMELHLIHYSYGVNSTEKGDLSSESTVSRIRTEHFPLTLESARPSHTSQYLCASSLLRDAAGGGEKLFFGSGTQLSVL.

The chain has TRBV7-2 and TRBJ2-3; D is unclear. Germline lookup yields CDR1 SGHTA and CDR2 FQGNSA. Trimming cost V 5 bases and J 6 bases, with 6 bases left between them. The CDR3 runs to 11 residues. The CDR3, as DNA: TGTGCCAGCAGCACTCTGGATACGCAGTATTTT. Amino acids: CASSTLDTQYF. The whole variable domain, filled in from reference TRBV7-2 and TRBJ2-3, reads GAGVSQSPSNKVTEKGKDVELRCDPISGHTALYWYRQSLGQGLEFLIYFQGNSAPDKSGLPSDRFSAERTGGSVSTLTIQRTQQEDSAVYLCASSTLDTQYFGPGTRLTVL.

The chain couples TRBV5-1 to TRBJ2-3; 10 bases are shared with TRBD2. The CDR3 consists of 16 residues. Trimming cost V 0 bases and J 3 bases; bases outside gene matches: 4. Looked up from germline, CDR1 is SGHRS and CDR2 is YFSETQ. The CDR3 is CASSLAERGGTDTQYF. The CDR3 DNA follows: TGCGCCAGCAGCTTGGCCGAGCGGGGGGGTACAGATACGCAGTATTTT.

This chain links TRBV7-2 with TRBJ1-5, with D tentatively TRBD1 (6 bases). The CDR3 consists of 19 residues. V was cut by 4 bases and J by 0 bases, with 22 bases left in between. Germline-derived CDR1 and CDR2 are SGHTA and FQGNSA. CDR3 sequence: CASSWAGGGLENSNQPQHF. DNA for the CDR3: TGTGCCAGCAGCTGGGCGGGGGGCGGTTTGGAAAATAGCAATCAGCCCCAGCATTTT.

The genes are TRBV5-6 and TRBJ2-1, with D maybe TRBD1 (6 bases). The CDR3 is 17 residues long. V lost 3 bases and J lost 1, with 17 bases in between. Per the germline V gene, CDR1 is SGHDT and CDR2 is YYEEEE. The CDR3: CASSWDTLWLSYNEQFF. CDR3 DNA sequence: TGTGCCAGCAGCTGGGACACTCTCTGGTTGTCCTACAATGAGCAGTTCTTC.

This clone was seen just once. In DNA, the CDR3 is TGTGCCAGCAGGGGACAGTCCCCCAGCAATCAGCCCCAGCATTTT. It specifies CASRGQSPSNQPQHF. This sequence joins TRBV27 and TRBJ1-5, with 7 bases identical to TRBD1. CDR3 size: 15 residues. V gave up 6 bases and J gave up 1 base; unmatched junction bases: 6. The V gene's germline CDR1 is MNHEY and CDR2 SMNVEV (reference sequence).

This chain uses TRBV29-1 with TRBJ2-3; D not resolved. The germline CDR1 and CDR2 sequences are SQVTM and ANQGSEA. V was cut by 4 bases and J by 3 bases, with 8 bases left in between. This CDR3 comprises 12 residues. CDR3 nucleotides: TGCAGCGTTGCTAGGTCGACAGATACGCAGTATTTT. Encoded protein: CSVARSTDTQYF.

To note about this clone: A clone one base away is much larger, so this may be a read error. The V call is TRBV6-5, the J call TRBJ1-2, with D perhaps TRBD1 (5 bases). CDR3 length: 13 residues. Germline CDR1 is MNHEY and CDR2 is SVGAGI. CDR3 nucleotide sequence: TGTGCCGGCAGACGACCGACAGACTATGGCTACACCTTC. It specifies CAGRRPTDYGYTF.

The chain combines TRBV6-5 with TRBJ1-2; 8 bases agree with TRBD1. Germline CDR1 and CDR2: MNHEY and SVGAGI. After removal of 2 bases from V and 8 bases from J, the junction contained 1 base not matched to a gene. This CDR3 contains 12 residues. The DNA for the CDR3 is TGTGCCAGCAGTTACAGGACAGGGGGCTACACCTTC. Translating gives CASSYRTGGYTF.

This sequence joins TRBV7-9 and TRBJ2-3, with a possible D match to TRBD2 (5 bases). This CDR3 spans 16 amino acids. From germline, CDR1 is SEHNR and CDR2 FQNEAQ (reference sequence). With 5 bases removed from V and 7 bases from J, the gap between germline ends came to 22 bases. Here the CDR3 reads CASSPKRRFSIYTQYF. CDR3 DNA: TGTGCCAGCAGCCCCAAGCGGCGGTTTTCAATATATACGCAGTATTTT.